Listed below are T cell receptor beta chains from one sample, sequenced in a study of blood T cells in healthy people across ages. TCRdb recomputed calls from the 5' RACE reads with MiXCR, one row per CDR3 protein. Here the sample spans about 1.6 million distinct CDR3 sequences, almost 35% being singletons. The source material was blood. All receptors derive from a woman in her 30s in good health. Each CDR3 is given with its conserved first and last residue. The D gene is left open where the match is weak. Size is omitted from some rows. Given values are once, few, many or a class for expanded clones.

V gene: TRBV28; clone size: NA; J gene: TRBJ2-7; D gene: NA; CDR3 protein: CASSSRGSPAYEQYF; CDR3 DNA: TGTGCCAGCAGTTCCCGGGGATCTCCGGCCTACGAGCAGTACTTC
V gene: TRBV4-1; clone size: many; J gene: TRBJ2-5; D gene: NA; CDR3 protein: CASSPTSGQETQYF; CDR3 DNA: TGCGCCAGCAGCCCGACGTCAGGCCAAGAGACCCAGTACTTC
V gene: TRBV27; clone size: few; J gene: TRBJ2-5; D gene: NA; CDR3 protein: CASLRAGKETQYF; CDR3 DNA: TGTGCCAGCCTTCGGGCAGGGAAGGAGACCCAGTACTTC
V gene: TRBV20-1; clone size: NA; J gene: TRBJ2-7; D gene: NA; CDR3 protein: CSARGVGQYF; CDR3 DNA: TGCAGTGCTAGGGGTGTAGGGCAGTACTTC
V gene: TRBV10-3; clone size: few; J gene: TRBJ2-2; D gene: TRBD1; CDR3 protein: CAISPTPGQGSGELFF; CDR3 DNA: TGTGCCATCAGTCCGACGCCGGGACAGGGGTCCGGGGAGCTGTTTTTT
V gene: TRBV6-1; clone size: NA; J gene: TRBJ1-1; D gene: NA; CDR3 protein: CASSERGGAVRTQAFF; CDR3 DNA: TGTGCCAGCAGTGAAAGGGGGGGGGCAGTTCGAACTCAAGCTTTCTTT
V gene: TRBV28; clone size: NA; J gene: TRBJ1-2; D gene: NA; CDR3 protein: CASSRQTYGYTF; CDR3 DNA: TGTGCCAGCAGCCGACAGACGTATGGCTACACCTTC
V gene: TRBV21-1; clone size: few; J gene: TRBJ2-1; D gene: NA; CDR3 protein: CASSKPDVGSSYNEQFF; CDR3 DNA: TGTGCCAGCAGCAAACCGGACGTGGGGAGCTCCTACAATGAGCAGTTCTTC
V gene: TRBV27; clone size: NA; J gene: TRBJ2-1; D gene: NA; CDR3 protein: CASSFGRYTTGSSYNEQFF; CDR3 DNA: TGTGCCAGCAGTTTTGGTCGGTACACAACAGGTAGCTCCTACAATGAGCAGTTCTTC
V gene: TRBV10-1; clone size: few; J gene: TRBJ2-5; D gene: NA; CDR3 protein: CASPMPLLKETQYF; CDR3 DNA: TGCGCCAGCCCCATGCCACTGTTGAAAGAGACCCAGTACTTC
V gene: TRBV24-1; clone size: NA; J gene: TRBJ2-5; D gene: TRBD1; CDR3 protein: CAAPTGRVETQYF; CDR3 DNA: TGTGCCGCCCCGACAGGGCGGGTTGAGACCCAGTACTTC
V gene: TRBV15; clone size: once; J gene: TRBJ2-1; D gene: NA; CDR3 protein: CATSRALSSYNEQFF; CDR3 DNA: TGTGCCACCAGCAGAGCGCTGAGCTCCTACAATGAGCAGTTCTTC
V gene: TRBV29-1; clone size: NA; J gene: TRBJ2-7; D gene: TRBD1; CDR3 protein: CSVKGVRGSLEQYF; CDR3 DNA: TGCAGCGTTAAAGGGGTCAGGGGGAGTCTCGAGCAGTACTTC
V gene: TRBV4-1; clone size: many; J gene: TRBJ2-3; D gene: NA; CDR3 protein: CASSQGRGEFTDTQYF; CDR3 DNA: TGCGCCAGCAGCCAAGGGAGGGGGGAATTCACAGATACGCAGTATTTT
V gene: TRBV6-1; clone size: few; J gene: TRBJ1-1; D gene: TRBD1; CDR3 protein: CASTPGDRGRSTEAFF; CDR3 DNA: TGTGCCAGCACCCCCGGGGACAGGGGGCGGAGCACTGAAGCTTTCTTT
V gene: TRBV7-3; clone size: NA; J gene: TRBJ2-1; D gene: TRBD2; CDR3 protein: CASSSMASGTEQFF; CDR3 DNA: TGTGCCAGCAGCTCGATGGCTAGCGGGACTGAGCAGTTCTTC
V gene: TRBV6-1; clone size: NA; J gene: TRBJ2-7; D gene: NA; CDR3 protein: CASSANRAPFMREQYF; CDR3 DNA: TGTGCCAGCAGCGCCAACCGGGCTCCCTTTATGAGGGAGCAGTACTTC
V gene: TRBV4-2; clone size: many; J gene: TRBJ2-6; D gene: NA; CDR3 protein: CASSPEGDSSGANVLTF; CDR3 DNA: TGTGCCAGCAGCCCAGAAGGGGACTCCTCTGGGGCCAACGTCCTGACTTTC
V gene: TRBV3-1; clone size: many; J gene: TRBJ2-7; D gene: TRBD2; CDR3 protein: CASQLGGSYEQYF; CDR3 DNA: TGTGCCAGCCAACTAGGCGGGAGTTACGAGCAGTACTTC
V gene: TRBV12-3/TRBV12-4; clone size: few; J gene: TRBJ1-1; D gene: TRBD1; CDR3 protein: CANRQGSTEAFF; CDR3 DNA: TGTGCCAACAGACAGGGCAGCACTGAAGCTTTCTTT
V gene: TRBV12-3/TRBV12-4; clone size: NA; J gene: TRBJ2-1; D gene: NA; CDR3 protein: CASSASGEPYNEQFF; CDR3 DNA: TGTGCCAGCAGTGCCAGCGGTGAACCCTACAATGAGCAGTTCTTC
V gene: TRBV29-1; clone size: many; J gene: TRBJ2-5; D gene: NA; CDR3 protein: CSVPFMGAKETQYF; CDR3 DNA: TGCAGCGTCCCTTTTATGGGGGCAAAAGAGACCCAGTACTTC
V gene: TRBV20-1; clone size: many; J gene: TRBJ1-2; D gene: NA; CDR3 protein: CSLGGRYGYTF; CDR3 DNA: TGCAGTCTGGGGGGCCGCTATGGCTACACCTTC
V gene: TRBV6-1; clone size: NA; J gene: TRBJ2-5; D gene: NA; CDR3 protein: CASSEWTQYF; CDR3 DNA: TGTGCCAGCAGTGAGTGGACCCAGTACTTC
V gene: TRBV5-1; clone size: NA; J gene: TRBJ2-3; D gene: TRBD2; CDR3 protein: CASSAQSGRSADTQYF; CDR3 DNA: TGCGCCAGCAGCGCGCAAAGCGGGAGGTCAGCAGATACGCAGTATTTT
V gene: TRBV4-1; clone size: NA; J gene: TRBJ2-5; D gene: NA; CDR3 protein: CASSPNPDVGRETQYF; CDR3 DNA: TGCGCCAGCAGCCCGAACCCGGACGTCGGCCGAGAGACCCAGTACTTC
V gene: TRBV2; clone size: few; J gene: TRBJ2-3; D gene: NA; CDR3 protein: CASPSGNSPASTDTQYF; CDR3 DNA: TGTGCCAGCCCTTCCGGGAACAGTCCCGCTAGCACAGATACGCAGTATTTT
V gene: TRBV6-2/TRBV6-3; clone size: NA; J gene: TRBJ2-1; D gene: NA; CDR3 protein: CASSYFGSNYNEQFF; CDR3 DNA: TGTGCCAGCAGTTACTTCGGCAGTAACTACAATGAGCAGTTCTTC
V gene: TRBV7-9; clone size: NA; J gene: TRBJ2-5; D gene: TRBD2; CDR3 protein: CASSLSSGGEETQYF; CDR3 DNA: TGTGCCAGCAGCTTATCTTCCGGGGGGGAAGAGACCCAGTACTTC
V gene: TRBV6-1; clone size: NA; J gene: TRBJ2-3; D gene: TRBD1; CDR3 protein: CASLGRGQTTLGQYF; CDR3 DNA: TGTGCCAGCCTCGGAAGGGGACAGACCACATTGGGGCAGTATTTT
V gene: TRBV21-1; clone size: few; J gene: TRBJ2-7; D gene: NA; CDR3 protein: CASSKLSRVTEQYF; CDR3 DNA: TGTGCCAGCAGCAAATTGTCCAGGGTGACCGAGCAGTACTTC
V gene: TRBV7-9; clone size: NA; J gene: TRBJ2-3; D gene: NA; CDR3 protein: CASSLFGTSADTQYF; CDR3 DNA: TGTGCCAGCAGCTTATTTGGGACCTCCGCAGATACGCAGTATTTT
V gene: TRBV30; clone size: NA; J gene: TRBJ1-5; D gene: NA; CDR3 protein: CAWSSLGPQHF; CDR3 DNA: TGTGCCTGGAGCTCCTTAGGGCCCCAGCATTTT
V gene: TRBV7-2; clone size: NA; J gene: TRBJ2-5; D gene: NA; CDR3 protein: CASGRVGGLETQYF; CDR3 DNA: TGTGCCAGCGGCCGCGTCGGGGGACTGGAGACCCAGTACTTC
V gene: TRBV9; clone size: NA; J gene: TRBJ2-5; D gene: NA; CDR3 protein: CASSVVSGVSMNEQYF; CDR3 DNA: TGTGCCAGCAGCGTAGTATCGGGAGTTTCTATGAATGAGCAGTACTTC
V gene: TRBV28; clone size: NA; J gene: TRBJ1-5; D gene: NA; CDR3 protein: CASSSTTGNQPQHF; CDR3 DNA: TGTGCCAGCAGTTCTACGACGGGTAATCAGCCCCAGCATTTT
V gene: TRBV28; clone size: few; J gene: TRBJ2-5; D gene: TRBD2; CDR3 protein: CASSWPYSRVVSGGPVVPRETQYF; CDR3 DNA: TGTGCCAGCAGTTGGCCGTATTCCAGGGTCGTATCGGGAGGGCCGGTGGTTCCTAGAGAGACCCAGTACTTC
V gene: TRBV18; clone size: few; J gene: TRBJ1-4; D gene: NA; CDR3 protein: CASSPPQDGPNEKLFF; CDR3 DNA: TGTGCCAGCTCACCCCCTCAGGACGGACCGAATGAAAAACTGTTTTTT
V gene: TRBV4-1; clone size: few; J gene: TRBJ1-2; D gene: NA; CDR3 protein: CASSQEPQAGNTF; CDR3 DNA: TGCGCCAGCAGCCAAGAACCCCAAGCCGGCAACACCTTC
V gene: TRBV12-3/TRBV12-4; clone size: few; J gene: TRBJ2-7; D gene: TRBD1; CDR3 protein: CASRLRTGVYEQYF; CDR3 DNA: TGTGCCAGCAGGCTGAGGACAGGGGTCTACGAGCAGTACTTC
V gene: TRBV5-1; clone size: NA; J gene: TRBJ2-3; D gene: NA; CDR3 protein: CASSVPSMSTDTQYF; CDR3 DNA: TGCGCCAGCAGCGTCCCTAGCATGAGCACAGATACGCAGTATTTT
V gene: TRBV30; clone size: few; J gene: TRBJ2-7; D gene: NA; CDR3 protein: CAWTRQFSYEQYF; CDR3 DNA: TGTGCCTGGACTCGACAGTTTTCCTACGAGCAGTACTTC
V gene: TRBV6-1; clone size: NA; J gene: TRBJ2-1; D gene: NA; CDR3 protein: CASSHSYYSEQFF; CDR3 DNA: TGTGCCAGCAGTCATTCCTATTACAGTGAGCAGTTCTTC
V gene: TRBV20-1; clone size: NA; J gene: TRBJ2-7; D gene: NA; CDR3 protein: CSAGGPGGAVSYEQYF; CDR3 DNA: TGCAGTGCTGGGGGCCCGGGGGGTGCGGTTTCCTACGAGCAGTACTTC
V gene: TRBV20-1; clone size: few; J gene: TRBJ2-5; D gene: NA; CDR3 protein: CSAGQGSVETQYF; CDR3 DNA: TGCAGTGCGGGGCAGGGGTCGGTCGAGACCCAGTACTTC
V gene: TRBV20-1; clone size: once; J gene: TRBJ1-1; D gene: NA; CDR3 protein: CSARATKITEAFF; CDR3 DNA: TGCAGTGCTAGAGCAACTAAAATCACTGAAGCTTTCTTT
V gene: TRBV20-1; clone size: many; J gene: TRBJ2-7; D gene: TRBD2; CDR3 protein: CSASRTSGSYEQYF; CDR3 DNA: TGCAGTGCTAGCAGGACTAGCGGGAGTTACGAGCAGTACTTC
V gene: TRBV7-2; clone size: NA; J gene: TRBJ2-7; D gene: TRBD2; CDR3 protein: CASSLAGDGLSYEQYF; CDR3 DNA: TGTGCCAGCAGCCTAGCGGGGGACGGTCTTTCCTACGAGCAGTACTTC
V gene: TRBV27; clone size: few; J gene: TRBJ1-1; D gene: TRBD1; CDR3 protein: CASSPYGTVNTEAFF; CDR3 DNA: TGTGCCAGCAGTCCGTACGGGACAGTGAACACTGAAGCTTTCTTT
V gene: TRBV27; clone size: NA; J gene: TRBJ2-3; D gene: NA; CDR3 protein: CASSSRIEGDTQYF; CDR3 DNA: TGTGCCAGCAGTTCCAGAATTGAGGGAGATACGCAGTATTTT
V gene: TRBV7-8; clone size: few; J gene: TRBJ2-1; D gene: TRBD2; CDR3 protein: CASSLGSGGAVYNEQFF; CDR3 DNA: TGTGCCAGCAGCTTGGGTAGCGGGGGGGCCGTCTACAATGAGCAGTTCTTC